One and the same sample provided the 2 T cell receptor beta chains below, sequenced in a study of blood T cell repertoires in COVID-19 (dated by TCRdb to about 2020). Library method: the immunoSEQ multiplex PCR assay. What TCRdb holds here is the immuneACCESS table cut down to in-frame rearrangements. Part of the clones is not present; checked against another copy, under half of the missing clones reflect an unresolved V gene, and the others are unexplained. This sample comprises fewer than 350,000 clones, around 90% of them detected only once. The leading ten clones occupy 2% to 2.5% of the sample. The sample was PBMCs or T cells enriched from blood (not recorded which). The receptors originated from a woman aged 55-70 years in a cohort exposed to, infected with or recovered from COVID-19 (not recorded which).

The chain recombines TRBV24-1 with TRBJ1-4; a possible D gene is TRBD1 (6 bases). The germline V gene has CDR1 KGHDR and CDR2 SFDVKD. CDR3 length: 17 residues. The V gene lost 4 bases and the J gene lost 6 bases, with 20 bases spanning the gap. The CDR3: CATSESGHGMYDEKLFF. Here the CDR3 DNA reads TGTGCCACCAGTGAATCGGGACACGGGATGTATGATGAAAAACTGTTTTTT.

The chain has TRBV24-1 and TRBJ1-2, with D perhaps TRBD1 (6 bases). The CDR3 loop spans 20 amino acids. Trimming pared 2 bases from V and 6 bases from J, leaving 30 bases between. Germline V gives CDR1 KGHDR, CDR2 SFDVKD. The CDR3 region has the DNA TGTGCCACCAGTGATTGGGGGGAGGGCAGGGGATTAGAGGTGGGGGATGGCTACACCTTC. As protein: CATSDWGEGRGLEVGDGYTF.